This T cell receptor (beta chain) was sequenced during a study of T cells in Graves' hyperthyroidism and ophthalmopathy. About the study: Upon initial diagnosis and before any treatment, peripheral blood was collected.

CDR1 is MNHNS, CDR2 SASEGT, per germline. This CDR3 comprises 15 residues. V lost 6 bases, J lost 0 bases, and 15 bases lay in between. The TCR beta CDR3 regions underwent amplification using RNA transcripts as the source. Primed by the HTBI set, a first-round RT-PCR was run on the TCR CDR3. Each CDR3 protein gets one entry after TCRdb re-called the multiplex PCR reads with MiXCR. Here the sample spans about 600,000 distinct CDR3 sequences, approximately 16% being singletons. This clonotype was picked up many times. Uncontrolled infections, other autoimmune diseases, pregnancy or lactation led to exclusion of patients. Used for diagnoses were clinical symptoms, serum thyroxine and TRAb, thyroid ultrasound and orbital computed tomography. Fresh peripheral blood, roughly 9.6 ml, was the source of the PBMCs.

The sequence was obtained from a woman in her thirties or forties with Graves' ophthalmopathy. The rearrangement uses TRBV6-1 and TRBJ2-7; D possibly uses TRBD1 or TRBD2 (5 bases each). The sample comprised blood. The CDR3 DNA reads as TGTGCCAGCAGCTCCCCCGGGACCGTCTCCTACGAGCAGTACTTC. As protein: CASSSPGTVSYEQYF.